The rows below give T cell receptor beta chains drawn from one sample of a study of control samples from healthy donors and cancer patients. Libraries were prepared by immunoSEQ multiplex PCR; TCRdb keeps only in-frame clonotypes and omits some of them. The sample contains 150,000 to 200,000 clones, 90% to 95% of which appear only once. The sequenced sample was blood. These receptor sequences come from a man between 25 and 39 years old in good health. Both conserved end residues are part of each CDR3. The order of the fields is CDR3 length, J gene, V gene, D gene, clone size, CDR3 DNA, CDR3 protein. D genes are given only for firm matches. Size values are once, few and many counts, or a class for expanded clones, and some rows have none.

>15|TRBJ1-3|TRBV23-1|-|once
TGCGCCAGCAGTCAATCGACGGGCGATGGAAACACCATATATTTT
CASSQSTGDGNTIYF
>15|TRBJ2-1|TRBV27|TRBD2|-
TGTGCCAGCAGTTTACGCGCGGGGGGGCGGCTGGAGCAGTTCTTC
CASSLRAGGRLEQFF
>14|TRBJ2-5|TRBV15|TRBD2|-
TGTGCCACCAGCAGAGCGGGGGGGCGGGAGACCCAGTACTTC
CATSRAGGRETQYF
>14|TRBJ2-5|TRBV27|-|-
TGTGCCAGCCGGACAGCCTTATTTCAAGAGACCCAGTACTTC
CASRTALFQETQYF
>15|TRBJ2-1|TRBV9|-|once
TGTGCCAGCAGCGTCGACGGGAGTTGGTACAATGAGCAGTTCTTC
CASSVDGSWYNEQFF
>16|TRBJ1-1|TRBV6-5|-|-
TGTGCCAGCAGTTCCCACATTAGAGTGTCGAACACTGAAGCTTTCTTT
CASSSHIRVSNTEAFF
>15|TRBJ2-2|TRBV9|TRBD1|-
TGTGCCAGCAGCGTAGGACAGGGGGGCACCGGGGAGCTGTTTTTT
CASSVGQGGTGELFF
>15|TRBJ1-5|TRBV19|TRBD1|-
TGTGCCAGTAGTGGGGACAGGGTTGGCAATCAGCCCCAGCATTTT
CASSGDRVGNQPQHF
>16|TRBJ2-7|TRBV28|TRBD2|-
TGTGCCAGCAGCCCCATGGCGAGCGGGAGGGCCGGCGAGCAGTACTTC
CASSPMASGRAGEQYF
>15|TRBJ1-6|TRBV4-1|-|-
TGCGCCAGCAGCCAAGAATTACAGATTAATTCACCCCTCCACTTT
CASSQELQINSPLHF
>13|TRBJ1-2|TRBV29-1|-|-
TGCAGCGTTGATTCTGACAGGACTTATGGCTACACCTTC
CSVDSDRTYGYTF
>13|TRBJ2-2|TRBV7-2|-|-
TGTGCCAGCAGCTTAGATTATACCGGGGAGCTGTTTTTT
CASSLDYTGELFF
>16|TRBJ2-2|TRBV7-6|TRBD2|-
TGTGCCAGCAGCTCTCTGGCGGGAGGGGACACCGGGGAGCTGTTTTTT
CASSSLAGGDTGELFF
>15|TRBJ2-3|TRBV7-2|TRBD1|-
TGTGCCAGCAGCCCTCGGACAGGGCACACAGATACGCAGTATTTT
CASSPRTGHTDTQYF
>15|TRBJ1-1|TRBV5-1|TRBD1|once
TGCGCCAGCAGCTCTACCTTACAGGGGCGAACTGAAGCTTTCTTT
CASSSTLQGRTEAFF
>15|TRBJ2-3|TRBV7-3|-|-
TGTGCCAGCAGCCCGGTGGCCGGTAGCACAGATACGCAGTATTTT
CASSPVAGSTDTQYF
>14|TRBJ1-2|TRBV5-6|-|-
TGTGCCAGCAGCTTGGCACGGAAACCCTATGGCTACACCTTC
CASSLARKPYGYTF
>15|TRBJ1-2|TRBV6-2/TRBV6-3|-|-
TGTGCCAGCAGTTACGCGGACTATGCTAGCTATGGCTACACCTTC
CASSYADYASYGYTF
>14|TRBJ1-5|TRBV19|-|-
TGTGCCAGTAGAGACAGGAGGAGCAATCAGCCCCAGCATTTT
CASRDRRSNQPQHF
>16|TRBJ1-3|TRBV28|-|-
TGTGCCAGCAGTCCAAGACTCAGGGTTACTGGAAACACCATATATTTT
CASSPRLRVTGNTIYF
>12|TRBJ2-7|TRBV7-2|-|-
TGTGCCAGCAGACGGACTACCTACGAGCAGTACTTC
CASRRTTYEQYF